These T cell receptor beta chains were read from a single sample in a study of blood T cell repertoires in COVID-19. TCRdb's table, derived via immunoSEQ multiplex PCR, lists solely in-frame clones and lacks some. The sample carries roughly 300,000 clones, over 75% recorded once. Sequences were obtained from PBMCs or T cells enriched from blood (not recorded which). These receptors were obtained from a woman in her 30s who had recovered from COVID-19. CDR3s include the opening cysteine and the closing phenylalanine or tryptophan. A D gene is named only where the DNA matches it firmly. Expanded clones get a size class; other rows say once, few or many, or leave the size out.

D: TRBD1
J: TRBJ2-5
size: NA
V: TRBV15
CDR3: CATSRRGTGGGETQYF
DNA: TGTGCCACCAGCAGAAGAGGGACAGGGGGCGGGGAGACCCAGTACTTC

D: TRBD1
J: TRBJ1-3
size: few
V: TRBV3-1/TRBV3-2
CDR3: CASSQNTGAGNTIYF
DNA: TGTGCCAGCAGCCAAAATACAGGGGCTGGAAACACCATATATTTT

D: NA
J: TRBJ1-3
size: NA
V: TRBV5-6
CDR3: CASSFRFGTISGNTIYF
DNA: TGTGCCAGCAGCTTTCGGTTCGGGACAATCTCTGGAAACACCATATATTTT

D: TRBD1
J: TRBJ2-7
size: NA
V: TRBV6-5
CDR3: CASSAGQGDYEQYF
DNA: TGTGCCAGCAGCGCGGGACAGGGGGACTACGAGCAGTACTTC

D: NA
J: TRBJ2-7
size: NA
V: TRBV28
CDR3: CASSLASVSSYEQYF
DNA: TGTGCCAGCAGTTTAGCTAGCGTCAGCTCCTACGAGCAGTACTTC

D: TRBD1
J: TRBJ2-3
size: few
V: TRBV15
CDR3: CATSRDRLSTDTQYF
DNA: TGTGCCACCAGCAGGGACAGGCTTAGCACAGATACGCAGTATTTT

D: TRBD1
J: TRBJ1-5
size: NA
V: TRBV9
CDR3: CASSGQGGNQPQHF
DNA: TGTGCCAGCAGCGGACAGGGAGGCAATCAGCCCCAGCATTTT

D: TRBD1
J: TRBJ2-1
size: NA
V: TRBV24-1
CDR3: CATSEPRTGGNFF
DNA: TGTGCCACCAGTGAACCCAGGACAGGGGGGAACTTCTTC

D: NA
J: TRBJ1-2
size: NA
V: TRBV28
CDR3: CASRSGGYGYTF
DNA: TGTGCCAGCAGGTCGGGGGGGTATGGCTACACCTTC

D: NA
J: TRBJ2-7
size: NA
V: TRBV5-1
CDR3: CASSLAIGQYEQYF
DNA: TGCGCCAGCAGCTTGGCCATCGGACAATACGAGCAGTACTTC

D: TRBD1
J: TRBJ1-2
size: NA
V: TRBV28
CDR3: CASSSPGGGAVHYGYTF
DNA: TGTGCCAGCAGTTCACCCGGAGGGGGCGCGGTGCACTATGGCTACACCTTC

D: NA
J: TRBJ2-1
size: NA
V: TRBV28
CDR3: CASRPRWRSSYNEQFF
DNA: TGTGCCAGCAGGCCCCGTTGGAGGAGCTCCTACAATGAGCAGTTCTTC

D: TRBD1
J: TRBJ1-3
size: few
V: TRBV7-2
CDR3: CASSLVPDRGGGNTIYF
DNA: TGTGCCAGCAGCTTAGTTCCGGACAGGGGAGGTGGAAACACCATATATTTT

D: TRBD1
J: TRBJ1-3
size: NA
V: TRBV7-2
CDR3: CASSVTGTGGAGNTIYF
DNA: TGTGCCAGCAGCGTCACCGGGACAGGGGGAGCTGGAAACACCATATATTTT

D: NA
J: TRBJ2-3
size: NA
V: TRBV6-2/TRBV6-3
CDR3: CASTPRVSTDTQYF
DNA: TGTGCCAGCACCCCGAGGGTGAGCACAGATACGCAGTATTTT

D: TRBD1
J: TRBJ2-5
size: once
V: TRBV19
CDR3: CASSVRDSSWYQETQYF
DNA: TGTGCCAGTAGTGTACGGGACAGCTCTTGGTACCAAGAGACCCAGTACTTC

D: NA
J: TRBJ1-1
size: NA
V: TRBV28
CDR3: CASTQFSGTEAFF
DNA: TGTGCCAGCACCCAATTTTCGGGTACTGAAGCTTTCTTT

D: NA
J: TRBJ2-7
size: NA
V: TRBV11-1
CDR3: CASSAGTKTYEQYF
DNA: TGTGCCAGCAGCGCCGGGACAAAAACCTACGAGCAGTACTTC

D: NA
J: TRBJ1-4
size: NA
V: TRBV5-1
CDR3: CASSLQGRVEKLFF
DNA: TGCGCCAGCAGCTTACAGGGCAGGGTGGAAAAACTGTTTTTT